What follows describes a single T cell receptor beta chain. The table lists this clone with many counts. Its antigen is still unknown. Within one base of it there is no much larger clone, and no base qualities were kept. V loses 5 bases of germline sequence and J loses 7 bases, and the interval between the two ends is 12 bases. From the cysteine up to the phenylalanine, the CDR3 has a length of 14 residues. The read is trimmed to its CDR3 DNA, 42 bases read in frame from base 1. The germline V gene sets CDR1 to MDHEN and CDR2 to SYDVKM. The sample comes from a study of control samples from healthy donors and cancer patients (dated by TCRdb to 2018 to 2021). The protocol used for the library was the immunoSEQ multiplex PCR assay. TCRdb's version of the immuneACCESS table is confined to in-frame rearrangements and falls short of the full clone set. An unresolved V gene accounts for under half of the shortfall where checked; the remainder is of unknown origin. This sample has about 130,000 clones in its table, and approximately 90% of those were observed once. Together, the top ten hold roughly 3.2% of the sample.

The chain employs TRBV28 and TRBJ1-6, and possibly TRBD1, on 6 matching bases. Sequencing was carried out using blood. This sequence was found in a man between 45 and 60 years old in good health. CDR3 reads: CASSGDRQNSPLHF. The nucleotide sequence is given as TGTGCCAGCAGTGGAGACAGGCAGAATTCACCCCTCCACTTT.